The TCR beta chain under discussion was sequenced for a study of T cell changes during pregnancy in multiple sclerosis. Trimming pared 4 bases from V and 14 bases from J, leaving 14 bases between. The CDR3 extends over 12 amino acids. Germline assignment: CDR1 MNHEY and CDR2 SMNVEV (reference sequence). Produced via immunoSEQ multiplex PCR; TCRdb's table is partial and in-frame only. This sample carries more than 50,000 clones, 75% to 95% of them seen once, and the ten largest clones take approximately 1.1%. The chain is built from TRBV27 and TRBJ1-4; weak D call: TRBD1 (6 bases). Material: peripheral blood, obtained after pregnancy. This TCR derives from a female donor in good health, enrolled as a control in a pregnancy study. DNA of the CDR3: TGTGCCAGCAGTTCCCGTGGGCAGGGGCTGTTTTTT. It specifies CASSSRGQGLFF.